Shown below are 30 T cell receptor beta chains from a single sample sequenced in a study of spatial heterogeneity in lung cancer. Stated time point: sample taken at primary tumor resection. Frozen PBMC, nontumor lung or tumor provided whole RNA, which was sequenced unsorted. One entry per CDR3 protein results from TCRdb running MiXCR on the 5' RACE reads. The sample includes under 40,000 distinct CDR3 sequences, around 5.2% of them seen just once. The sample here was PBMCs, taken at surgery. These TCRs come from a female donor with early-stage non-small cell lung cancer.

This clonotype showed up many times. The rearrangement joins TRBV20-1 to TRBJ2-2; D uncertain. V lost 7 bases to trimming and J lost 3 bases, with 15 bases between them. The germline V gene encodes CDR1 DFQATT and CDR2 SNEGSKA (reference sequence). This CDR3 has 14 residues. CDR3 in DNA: TGCAGTGTTTCGTTGGGAAGCGACACCGGGGAGCTGTTTTTT. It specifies CSVSLGSDTGELFF.

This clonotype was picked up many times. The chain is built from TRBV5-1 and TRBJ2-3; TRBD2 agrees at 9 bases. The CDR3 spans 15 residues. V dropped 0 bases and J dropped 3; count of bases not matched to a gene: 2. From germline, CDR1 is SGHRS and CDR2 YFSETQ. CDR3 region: CASSLERGETDTQYF. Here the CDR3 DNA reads TGCGCCAGCAGCTTGGAGCGGGGGGAGACAGATACGCAGTATTTT.

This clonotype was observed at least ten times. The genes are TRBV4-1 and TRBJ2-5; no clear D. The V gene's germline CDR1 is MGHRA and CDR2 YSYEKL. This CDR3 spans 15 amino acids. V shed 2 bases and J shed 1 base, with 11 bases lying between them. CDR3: CASSQPRVAQETQYF. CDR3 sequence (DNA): TGCGCCAGCAGCCAACCCCGGGTAGCCCAAGAGACCCAGTACTTC.

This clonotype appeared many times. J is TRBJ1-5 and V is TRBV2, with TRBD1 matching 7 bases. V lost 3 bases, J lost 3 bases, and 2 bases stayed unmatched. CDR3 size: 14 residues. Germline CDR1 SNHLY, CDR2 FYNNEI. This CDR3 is CASSEGQPNQPQHF. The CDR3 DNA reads TGTGCCAGCAGTGAGGGACAGCCCAATCAGCCCCAGCATTTT. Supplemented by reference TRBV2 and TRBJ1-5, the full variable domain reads EPEVTQTPSHQVTQMGQEVILRCVPISNHLYFYWYRQILGQKVEFLVSFYNNEISEKSEIFDDQFSVERPDGSNFTLKIRSTKLEDSAMYFCASSEGQPNQPQHFGDGTRLSIL.

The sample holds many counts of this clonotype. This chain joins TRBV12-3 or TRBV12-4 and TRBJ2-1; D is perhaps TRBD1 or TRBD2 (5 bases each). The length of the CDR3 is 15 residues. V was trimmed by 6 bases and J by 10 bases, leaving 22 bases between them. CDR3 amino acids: CASSPRDGLLEEQFF. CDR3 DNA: TGTGCCAGCAGCCCCCGGGACGGGTTACTTGAGGAGCAGTTCTTC.

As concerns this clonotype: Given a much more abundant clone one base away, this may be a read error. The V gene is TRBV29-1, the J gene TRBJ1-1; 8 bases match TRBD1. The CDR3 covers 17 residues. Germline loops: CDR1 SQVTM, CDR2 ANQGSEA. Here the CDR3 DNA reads TGCTGCGTCCTAGGAGGGCAGGGGGCTACGTGGGGCACTGAAGCTTTCTTT. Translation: CCVLGGQGATWGTEAFF.

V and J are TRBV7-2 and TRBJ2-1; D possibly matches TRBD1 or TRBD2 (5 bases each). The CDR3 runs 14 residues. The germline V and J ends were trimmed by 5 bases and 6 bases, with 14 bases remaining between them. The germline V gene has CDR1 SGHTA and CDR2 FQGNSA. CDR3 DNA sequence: TGTGCCAGCAGCCCCGGGACCCTTAGCAATGAGCAGTTCTTC. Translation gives CASSPGTLSNEQFF.

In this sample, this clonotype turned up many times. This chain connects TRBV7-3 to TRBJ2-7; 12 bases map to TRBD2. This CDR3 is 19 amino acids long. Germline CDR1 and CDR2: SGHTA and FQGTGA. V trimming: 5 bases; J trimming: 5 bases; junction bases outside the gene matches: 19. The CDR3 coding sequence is TGTGCCAGCAGCCCACAGACAGGGGCCCTAGCGGGGGGGCCTCACGAGCAGTACTTC. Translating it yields CASSPQTGALAGGPHEQYF.

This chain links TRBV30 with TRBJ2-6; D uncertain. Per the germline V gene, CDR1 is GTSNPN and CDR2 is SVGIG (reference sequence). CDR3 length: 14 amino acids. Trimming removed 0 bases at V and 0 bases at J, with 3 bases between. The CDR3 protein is CAWSVASGANVLTF. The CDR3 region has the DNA TGTGCCTGGAGTGTGGCCTCTGGGGCCAACGTCCTGACTTTC.

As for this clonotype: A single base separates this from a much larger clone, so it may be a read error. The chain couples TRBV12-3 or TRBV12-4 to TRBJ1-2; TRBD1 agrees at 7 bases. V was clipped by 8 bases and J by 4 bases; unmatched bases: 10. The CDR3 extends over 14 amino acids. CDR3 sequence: CASGPTGQAYGYTF. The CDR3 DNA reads TGTGCCAGCGGGCCGACTGGACAGGCCTATGGCTACACCTTC.

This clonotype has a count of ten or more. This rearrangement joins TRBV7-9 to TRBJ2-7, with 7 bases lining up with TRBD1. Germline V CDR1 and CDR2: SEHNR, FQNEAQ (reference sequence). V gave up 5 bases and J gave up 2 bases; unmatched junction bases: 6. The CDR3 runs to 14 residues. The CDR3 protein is CASSGIGTAYEQYF. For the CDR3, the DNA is TGTGCCAGCAGCGGCATCGGGACAGCCTACGAGCAGTACTTC.

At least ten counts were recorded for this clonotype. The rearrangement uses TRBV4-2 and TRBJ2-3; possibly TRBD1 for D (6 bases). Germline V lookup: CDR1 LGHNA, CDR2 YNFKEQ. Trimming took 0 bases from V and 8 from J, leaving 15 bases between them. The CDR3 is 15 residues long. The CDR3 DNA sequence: TGTGCCAGCAGCCAAGACCCCGACAGGAAGGGTACGCAGTATTTT. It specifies CASSQDPDRKGTQYF.

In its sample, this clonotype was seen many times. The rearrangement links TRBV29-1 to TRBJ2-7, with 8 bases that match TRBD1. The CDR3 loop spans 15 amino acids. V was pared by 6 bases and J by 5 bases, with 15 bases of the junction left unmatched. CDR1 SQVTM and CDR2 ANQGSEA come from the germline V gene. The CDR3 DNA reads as TGCAGCGTCATGAAATCCGGGACAGGAGTGGACGAGCAGTACTTC. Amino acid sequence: CSVMKSGTGVDEQYF.

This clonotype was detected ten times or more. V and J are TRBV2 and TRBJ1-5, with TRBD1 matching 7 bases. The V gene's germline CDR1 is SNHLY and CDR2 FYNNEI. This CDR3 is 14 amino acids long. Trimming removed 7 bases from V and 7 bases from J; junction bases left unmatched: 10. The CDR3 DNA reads TGTGCCAGCACCCAGACAGGGCTGGGGCAGCCCCAGCATTTT. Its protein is CASTQTGLGQPQHF.

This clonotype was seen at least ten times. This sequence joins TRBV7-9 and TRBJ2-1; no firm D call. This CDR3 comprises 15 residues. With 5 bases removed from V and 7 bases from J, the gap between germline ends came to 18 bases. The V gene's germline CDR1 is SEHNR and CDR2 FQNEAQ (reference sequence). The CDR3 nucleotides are TGTGCCAGCAGCCCGCCCCCTCGCGTTGGGAATGAGCAGTTCTTC. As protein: CASSPPPRVGNEQFF. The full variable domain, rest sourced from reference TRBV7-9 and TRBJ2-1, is DTGVSQNPRHKITKRGQNVTFRCDPISEHNRLYWYRQTLGQGPEFLTYFQNEAQLEKSRLLSDRFSAERPKGSFSTLEIQRTEQGDSAMYLCASSPPPRVGNEQFFGPGTRLTVL.

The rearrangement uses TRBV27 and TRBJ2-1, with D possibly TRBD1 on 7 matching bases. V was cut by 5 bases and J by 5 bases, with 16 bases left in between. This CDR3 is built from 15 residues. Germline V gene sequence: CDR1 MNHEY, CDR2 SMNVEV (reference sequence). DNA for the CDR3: TGTGCCAGCAGTCAGGGGGGTTTTAGGGACAATGAGCAGTTCTTC. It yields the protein CASSQGGFRDNEQFF.

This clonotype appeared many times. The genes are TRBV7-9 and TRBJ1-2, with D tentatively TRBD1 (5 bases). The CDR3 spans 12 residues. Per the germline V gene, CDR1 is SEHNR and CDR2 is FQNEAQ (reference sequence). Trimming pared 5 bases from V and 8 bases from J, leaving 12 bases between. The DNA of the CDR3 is TGTGCCAGCAGCCGGGACGGCGGCGGCTACACCTTC. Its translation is CASSRDGGGYTF.

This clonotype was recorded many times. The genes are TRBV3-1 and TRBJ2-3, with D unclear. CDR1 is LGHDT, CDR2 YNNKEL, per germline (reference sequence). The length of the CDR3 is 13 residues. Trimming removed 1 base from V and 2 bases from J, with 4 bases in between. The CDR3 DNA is TGTGCCAGCAGCCAAGCTTCCACAGATACGCAGTATTTT. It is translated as CASSQASTDTQYF.

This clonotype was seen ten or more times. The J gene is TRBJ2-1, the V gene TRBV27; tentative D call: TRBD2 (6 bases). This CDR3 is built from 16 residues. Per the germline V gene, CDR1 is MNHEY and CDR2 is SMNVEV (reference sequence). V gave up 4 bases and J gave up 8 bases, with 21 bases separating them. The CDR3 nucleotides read TGTGCCAGCAGTTCCAGAGGGACTCAGCGCCGGGATGAGCAGTTCTTC. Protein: CASSSRGTQRRDEQFF.

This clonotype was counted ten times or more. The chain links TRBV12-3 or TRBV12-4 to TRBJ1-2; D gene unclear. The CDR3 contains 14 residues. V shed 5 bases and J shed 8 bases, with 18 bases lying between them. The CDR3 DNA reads TGTGCCAGCAGTCTCCGTCGCGGCGTAGGCGGCTACACCTTC. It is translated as CASSLRRGVGGYTF.

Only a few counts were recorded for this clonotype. The CDR3: CASSYGQANYGYTF. The CDR3 DNA sequence: TGTGCCAGCAGTTACGGGCAGGCAAACTATGGCTACACCTTC. This rearrangement joins TRBV6-6 to TRBJ1-2; no firm D call. Germline-derived CDR1 and CDR2 are MNHNY and SVGAGI (reference sequence). This CDR3 has 14 amino acids. Trimming stripped 2 bases from V and 2 bases from J, with 9 bases between.

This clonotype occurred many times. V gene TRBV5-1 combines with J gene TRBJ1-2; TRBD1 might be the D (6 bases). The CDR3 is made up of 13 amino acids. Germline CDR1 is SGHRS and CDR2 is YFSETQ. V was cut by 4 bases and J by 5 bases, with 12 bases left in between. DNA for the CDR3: TGCGCCAGCAGCCCTCAGGGGCCTTATGGCTACACCTTC. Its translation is CASSPQGPYGYTF.

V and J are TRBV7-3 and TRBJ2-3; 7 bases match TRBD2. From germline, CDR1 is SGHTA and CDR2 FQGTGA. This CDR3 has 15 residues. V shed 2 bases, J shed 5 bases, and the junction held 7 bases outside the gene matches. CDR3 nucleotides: TGTGCCAGCAGCTTACGCGGGGGAGGAGGAGATACGCAGTATTTT. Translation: CASSLRGGGGDTQYF.

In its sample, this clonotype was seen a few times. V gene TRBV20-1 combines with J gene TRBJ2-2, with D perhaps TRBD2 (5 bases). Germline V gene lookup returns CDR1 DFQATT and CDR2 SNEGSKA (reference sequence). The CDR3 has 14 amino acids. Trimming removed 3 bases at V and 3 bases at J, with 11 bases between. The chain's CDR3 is CSASSGDHTGELFF. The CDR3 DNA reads TGCAGTGCTAGCTCCGGGGATCACACCGGGGAGCTGTTTTTT.

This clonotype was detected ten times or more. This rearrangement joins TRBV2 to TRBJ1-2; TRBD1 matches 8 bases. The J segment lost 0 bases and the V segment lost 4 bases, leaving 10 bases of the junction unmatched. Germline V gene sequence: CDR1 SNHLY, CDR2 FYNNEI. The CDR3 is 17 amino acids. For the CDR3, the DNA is TGTGCCAGCAGTGTGATGGGCAGGGGGCCGGCTAACTATGGCTACACCTTC. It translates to CASSVMGRGPANYGYTF.

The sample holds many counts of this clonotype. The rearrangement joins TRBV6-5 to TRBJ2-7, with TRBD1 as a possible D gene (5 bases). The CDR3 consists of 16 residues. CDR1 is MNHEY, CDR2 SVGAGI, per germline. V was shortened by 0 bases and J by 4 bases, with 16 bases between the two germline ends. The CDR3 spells CASSYSRGHVSYEQYF. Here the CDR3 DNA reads TGTGCCAGCAGTTACTCGAGAGGACATGTGTCTTACGAGCAGTACTTC.

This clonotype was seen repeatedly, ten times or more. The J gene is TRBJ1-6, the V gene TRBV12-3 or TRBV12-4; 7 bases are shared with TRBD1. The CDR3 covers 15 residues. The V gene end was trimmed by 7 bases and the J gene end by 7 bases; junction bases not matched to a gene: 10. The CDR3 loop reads CASNLWGGQNSPLHF. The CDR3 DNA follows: TGTGCCAGCAATCTTTGGGGGGGACAGAATTCACCCCTCCACTTT.

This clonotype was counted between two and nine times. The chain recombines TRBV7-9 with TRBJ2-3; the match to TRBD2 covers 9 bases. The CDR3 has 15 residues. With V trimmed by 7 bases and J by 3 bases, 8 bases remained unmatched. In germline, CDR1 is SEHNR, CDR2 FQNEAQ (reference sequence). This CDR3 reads CASILWAGGTDTQYF. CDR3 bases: TGTGCCAGCATCCTCTGGGCGGGGGGGACAGATACGCAGTATTTT. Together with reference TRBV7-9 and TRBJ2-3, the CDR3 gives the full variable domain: DTGVSQNPRHKITKRGQNVTFRCDPISEHNRLYWYRQTLGQGPEFLTYFQNEAQLEKSRLLSDRFSAERPKGSFSTLEIQRTEQGDSAMYLCASILWAGGTDTQYFGPGTRLTVL.

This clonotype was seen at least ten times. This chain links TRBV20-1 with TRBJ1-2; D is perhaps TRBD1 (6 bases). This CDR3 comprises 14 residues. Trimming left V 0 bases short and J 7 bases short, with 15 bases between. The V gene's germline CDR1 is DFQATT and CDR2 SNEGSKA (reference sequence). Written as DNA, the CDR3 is TGCAGTGCTAGAGAACCCCGCAGGGGAGGTGGCTACACCTTC. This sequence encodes CSAREPRRGGGYTF.

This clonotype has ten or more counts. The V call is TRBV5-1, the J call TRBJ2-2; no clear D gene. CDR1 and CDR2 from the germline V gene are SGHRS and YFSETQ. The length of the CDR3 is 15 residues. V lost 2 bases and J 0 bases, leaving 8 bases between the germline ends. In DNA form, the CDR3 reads TGCGCCAGCAGCTTCCGGACGGCGAACACCGGGGAGCTGTTTTTT. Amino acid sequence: CASSFRTANTGELFF.